The 7 T cell receptor beta chains reported below all come from one sample, sequenced in a study of T cells expressing NK-cell markers. TCRdb re-called the 5' RACE reads; every CDR3 protein appears as one record, without DNA. This sample's table has about 450,000 distinct CDR3 sequences. Sequenced material: blood T cells: a sorted CD56 or NKG2C T cell subset, CD4+ or CD8+ T cells, or bulk PBMC T cells (not recorded which). All receptors derive from a woman aged 18 to 75 in good health.

This sequence joins TRBV5-6 and TRBJ2-7; as DNA is missing, the TRBD2 call by TCRdb cannot be tested. The CDR3 is made up of 16 amino acids. Germline CDR1 reads SGHDT; CDR2 reads YYEEEE. This CDR3 is CASSLVGGPYLEEQYF.

The chain has TRBV5-1 and TRBJ2-5; with no DNA, the TCRdb D assignment of TRBD1 cannot be verified. This CDR3 contains 15 residues. The germline gives CDR1 SGHRS, CDR2 YFSETQ. The CDR3: CASNPSWTGKETQYF. The full variable domain, in which reference TRBV5-1 and TRBJ2-5 provide the parts outside the CDR3, is KAGVTQTPRYLIKTRGQQVTLSCSPISGHRSVSWYQQTPGQGLQFLFEYFSETQRNKGNFPGRFSGRQFSNSRSEMNVSTLELGDSALYLCASNPSWTGKETQYFGPGTRLLVL.

V is TRBV7-2 and J is TRBJ2-2. The V gene's germline CDR1 is SGHTA and CDR2 FQGNSA. CDR3 length: 14 amino acids. CDR3 in amino acids: CASSPVPGTGELFF.

The gene calls are TRBV20-1 and TRBJ2-2. This CDR3 spans 15 amino acids. Germline lookup yields CDR1 DFQATT and CDR2 SNEGSKA (reference sequence). CDR3 residues: CSARDFGESTGELFF.

The rearrangement uses TRBV20-1 and TRBJ2-5; TCRdb designates TRBD2, a call that cannot be tested without DNA. This CDR3 is built from 13 residues. Germline V CDR1 and CDR2: DFQATT, SNEGSKA (reference sequence). The CDR3 sequence is CSARVPGGDFQYF.

The gene calls are TRBV20-1 and TRBJ2-3; TCRdb gives TRBD1 as the D gene, but with no DNA this cannot be confirmed. Germline CDR1 reads DFQATT; CDR2 reads SNEGSKA (reference sequence). This CDR3 region has 16 residues. CDR3: CSAPSPGGRSTDTQYF.

The chain carries TRBV29-1 and TRBJ2-6; with no DNA, the TCRdb D assignment of TRBD1 cannot be verified. Germline V gene sequence: CDR1 SQVTM, CDR2 ANQGSEA. The CDR3 spans 16 residues. The CDR3 reads CSVGGSNLAGANVLTF.